These 2 T cell receptor beta chains were sequenced from one sample in a study of T cells in Graves' hyperthyroidism and ophthalmopathy. Researchers amplified the TCR beta CDR3 regions from RNA transcripts. RT-PCR in the first round (using the HTBI primer set) targeted the TCR CDR3. TCRdb redid the calling of the multiplex PCR reads with MiXCR, one entry per CDR3 protein. The sample shows a few hundred thousand distinct CDR3 sequences, around 45% of them seen only once. Specimen: peripheral blood or thyroid tissue (not recorded which). Receptors originate from a woman in her late teens or twenties with Graves' hyperthyroidism.

The chain couples TRBV6-2 or TRBV6-3 to TRBJ2-5; perhaps TRBD1 as D (5 bases). CDR3 length: 15 residues. V was pared by 5 bases and J by 2 bases, with 15 bases between. Germline CDR1 MNHEY, CDR2 SVGEGT. CDR3 residues: CASSDRQGRQETQYF. The CDR3 nucleotides are TGTGCCAGCAGTGACCGCCAGGGAAGACAAGAGACCCAGTACTTC.

This sequence joins TRBV2 and TRBJ2-7; D is possibly TRBD1 (7 bases). This CDR3 is built from 12 residues. The germline V gene has CDR1 SNHLY and CDR2 FYNNEI. V was cut by 5 bases and J by 7 bases, with 12 bases left in between. CDR3 nucleotide sequence: TGTGCCAGCAGTACAGGGGAGGATGAGCAGTACTTC. Translation gives CASSTGEDEQYF.